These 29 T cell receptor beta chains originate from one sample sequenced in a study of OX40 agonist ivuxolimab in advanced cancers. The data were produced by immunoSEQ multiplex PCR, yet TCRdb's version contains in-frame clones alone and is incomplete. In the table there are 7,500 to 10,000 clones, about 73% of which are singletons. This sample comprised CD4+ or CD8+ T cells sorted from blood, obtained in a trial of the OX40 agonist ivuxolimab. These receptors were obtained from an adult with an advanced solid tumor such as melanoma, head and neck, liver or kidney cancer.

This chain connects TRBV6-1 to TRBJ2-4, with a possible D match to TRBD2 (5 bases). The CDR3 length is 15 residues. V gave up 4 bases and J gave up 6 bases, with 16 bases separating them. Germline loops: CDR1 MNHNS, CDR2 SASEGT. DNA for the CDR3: TGTGCCAGCAGTGCCCCCCGGGGTGGAGGAAACATTCAGTACTTC. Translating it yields CASSAPRGGGNIQYF.

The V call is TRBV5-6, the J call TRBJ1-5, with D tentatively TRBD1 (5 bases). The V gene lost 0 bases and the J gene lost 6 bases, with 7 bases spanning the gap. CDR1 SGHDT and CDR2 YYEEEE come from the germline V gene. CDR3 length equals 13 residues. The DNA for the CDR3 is TGTGCCAGCAGCTTGGGTGGGGCTCAGCCCCAGCATTTT. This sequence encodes CASSLGGAQPQHF.

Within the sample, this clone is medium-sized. The CDR3 reads CASSPSGTYNEQFF. The CDR3 region has the DNA TGTGCCAGCAGCCCCAGCGGAACCTACAATGAGCAGTTCTTC. The V gene is TRBV28, the J gene TRBJ2-1; D is perhaps TRBD2 (5 bases). CDR1 is MDHEN, CDR2 SYDVKM, per germline. This CDR3 has 14 amino acids. Trimming removed 6 bases at V and 2 bases at J, with 11 bases between.

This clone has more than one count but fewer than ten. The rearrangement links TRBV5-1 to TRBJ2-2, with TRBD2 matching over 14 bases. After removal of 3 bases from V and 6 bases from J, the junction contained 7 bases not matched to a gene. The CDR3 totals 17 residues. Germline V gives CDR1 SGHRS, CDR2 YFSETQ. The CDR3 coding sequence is TGCGCCAGCAGCTCGACTAGCGGGAGGGCCAGCGCCGGGGAGCTGTTTTTT. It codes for CASSSTSGRASAGELFF.

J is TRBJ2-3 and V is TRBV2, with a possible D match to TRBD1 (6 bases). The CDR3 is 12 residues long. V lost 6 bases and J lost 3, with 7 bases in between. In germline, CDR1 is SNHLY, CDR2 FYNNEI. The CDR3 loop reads CASRQGTDTQYF. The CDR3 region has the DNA TGTGCCAGCAGACAGGGAACAGATACGCAGTATTTT.

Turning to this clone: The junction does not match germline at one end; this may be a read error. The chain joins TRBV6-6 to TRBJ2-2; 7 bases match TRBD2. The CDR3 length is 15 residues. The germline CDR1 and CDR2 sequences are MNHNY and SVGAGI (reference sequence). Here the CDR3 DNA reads TGTGCCAGCAGTGACTCTAGCGGGAACACCGGGGAGCTGTTTTTT. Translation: CASSDSSGNTGELFF.

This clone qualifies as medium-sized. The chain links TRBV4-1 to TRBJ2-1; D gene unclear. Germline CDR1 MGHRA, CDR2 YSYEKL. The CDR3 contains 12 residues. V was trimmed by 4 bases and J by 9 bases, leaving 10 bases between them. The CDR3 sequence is CASSPGSGEQFF. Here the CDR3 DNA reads TGCGCCAGCAGCCCAGGCTCGGGTGAGCAGTTCTTC.

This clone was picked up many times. CDR3 coding DNA: TGTGCCAGCAGCTTAGCGTATGGGGATGAGCAGTTCTTC. Its translation: CASSLAYGDEQFF. The gene calls are TRBV7-9 and TRBJ2-1; no clear D. Germline V CDR1 and CDR2: SEHNR, FQNEAQ (reference sequence). The CDR3 extends over 13 amino acids. Trimming pared 0 bases from V and 8 bases from J, leaving 8 bases between. Complete variable domain (other parts from reference TRBV7-9 and TRBJ2-1): DTGVSQNPRHKITKRGQNVTFRCDPISEHNRLYWYRQTLGQGPEFLTYFQNEAQLEKSRLLSDRFSAERPKGSFSTLEIQRTEQGDSAMYLCASSLAYGDEQFFGPGTRLTVL.

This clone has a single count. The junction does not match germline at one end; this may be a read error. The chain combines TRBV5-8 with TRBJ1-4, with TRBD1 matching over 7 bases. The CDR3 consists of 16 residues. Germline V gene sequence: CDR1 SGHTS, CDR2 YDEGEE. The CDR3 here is CASSQGVDRADEKLFF. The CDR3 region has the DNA TGCGCCAGCAGCCAAGGGGTCGACAGGGCAGATGAAAAACTGTTTTTT. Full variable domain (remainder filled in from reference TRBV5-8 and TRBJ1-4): EAGVTQSPTHLIKTRGQQATLRCSPISGHTSVYWYQQALGLGLQFLLWYDEGEERNRGNFPPRFSGRQFPNYSSELNVNALELEDSALYLCASSQGVDRADEKLFFGSGTQLSVL.

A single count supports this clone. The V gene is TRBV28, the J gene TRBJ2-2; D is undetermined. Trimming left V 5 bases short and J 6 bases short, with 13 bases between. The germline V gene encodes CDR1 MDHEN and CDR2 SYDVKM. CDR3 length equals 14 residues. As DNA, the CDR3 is TGTGCCAGCAGTCAACACAATCAGGCCGGGGAGCTGTTTTTT. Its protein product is CASSQHNQAGELFF.

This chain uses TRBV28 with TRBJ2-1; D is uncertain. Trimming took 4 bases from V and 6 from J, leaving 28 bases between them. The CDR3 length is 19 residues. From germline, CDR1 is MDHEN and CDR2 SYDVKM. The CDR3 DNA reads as TGTGCCAGCAGTTACAGAAGACCGTTATCCATAGGAGTCCCCAATGAGCAGTTCTTC. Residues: CASSYRRPLSIGVPNEQFF.

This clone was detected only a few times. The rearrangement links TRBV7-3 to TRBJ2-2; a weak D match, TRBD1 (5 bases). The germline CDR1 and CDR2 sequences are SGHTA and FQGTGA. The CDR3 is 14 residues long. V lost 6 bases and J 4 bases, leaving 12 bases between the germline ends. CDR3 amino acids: CASRTVESTGELFF. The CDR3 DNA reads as TGTGCCAGCAGGACAGTGGAAAGCACCGGGGAGCTGTTTTTT.

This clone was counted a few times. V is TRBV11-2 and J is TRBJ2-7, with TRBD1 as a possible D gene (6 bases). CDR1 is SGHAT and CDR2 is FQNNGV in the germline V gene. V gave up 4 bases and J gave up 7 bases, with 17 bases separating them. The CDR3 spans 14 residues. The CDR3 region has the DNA TGTGCCAGCAGCTCTACAGGGAACCGAGGGGAGCAGTACTTC. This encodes CASSSTGNRGEQYF.

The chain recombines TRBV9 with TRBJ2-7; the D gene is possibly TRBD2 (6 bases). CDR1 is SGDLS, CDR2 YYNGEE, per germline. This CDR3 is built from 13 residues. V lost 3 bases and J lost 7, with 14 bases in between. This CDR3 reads CASSAGVSLEQYF. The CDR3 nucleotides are TGTGCCAGCAGCGCGGGGGTCTCCCTGGAGCAGTACTTC.

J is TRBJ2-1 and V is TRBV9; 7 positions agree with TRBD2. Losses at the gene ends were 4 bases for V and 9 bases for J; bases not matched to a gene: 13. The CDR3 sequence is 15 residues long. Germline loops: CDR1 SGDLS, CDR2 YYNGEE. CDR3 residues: CASSPSGGSLGEQFF. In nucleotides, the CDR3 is TGTGCCAGCAGCCCCTCCGGGGGGTCATTGGGTGAGCAGTTCTTC.

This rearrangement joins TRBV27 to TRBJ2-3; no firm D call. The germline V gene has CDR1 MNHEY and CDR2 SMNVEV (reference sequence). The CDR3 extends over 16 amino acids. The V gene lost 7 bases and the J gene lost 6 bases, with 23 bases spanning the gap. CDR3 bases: TGTGCCAGCACCACGTCCAGAGCGACCGGCCTCGATACGCAGTATTTT. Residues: CASTTSRATGLDTQYF.

This chain's CDR3 is CASSLGLAGGDEQYF. As DNA, the CDR3 is TGCGCCAGCAGCCTCGGACTAGCGGGAGGAGACGAGCAGTACTTC. The gene calls are TRBV5-1 and TRBJ2-7; 14 bases align to TRBD2. Germline values: CDR1 SGHRS, CDR2 YFSETQ. The CDR3 sequence is 15 residues long. V shed 4 bases and J 5 bases; nucleotides not matched to a gene: 5.

The CDR3 sequence: CASSQRDNRGAYEQYF. The CDR3 nucleotides are TGTGCCAGCAGCCAACGGGACAACCGGGGCGCCTACGAGCAGTACTTC. V is TRBV14 and J is TRBJ2-7, with a weak D call TRBD1 (6 bases). Trimming left V 2 bases short and J 2 bases short, with 16 bases between. CDR1 is SGHDN and CDR2 is FVKESK in the germline V gene. The CDR3 is 16 residues long. The full variable domain, in which reference TRBV14 and TRBJ2-7 provide the parts outside the CDR3, is EAGVTQFPSHSVIEKGQTVTLRCDPISGHDNLYWYRRVMGKEIKFLLHFVKESKQDESGMPNNRFLAERTGGTYSTLKVQPAELEDSGVYFCASSQRDNRGAYEQYFGPGTRLTVT.

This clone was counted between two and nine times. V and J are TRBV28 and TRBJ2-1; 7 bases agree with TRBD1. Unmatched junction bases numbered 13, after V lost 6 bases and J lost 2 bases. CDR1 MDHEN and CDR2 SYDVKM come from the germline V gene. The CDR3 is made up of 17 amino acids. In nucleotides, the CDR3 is TGTGCCAGCAGCCTATTAGGGGGCCGGCGGGCCTACAATGAGCAGTTCTTC. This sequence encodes CASSLLGGRRAYNEQFF.

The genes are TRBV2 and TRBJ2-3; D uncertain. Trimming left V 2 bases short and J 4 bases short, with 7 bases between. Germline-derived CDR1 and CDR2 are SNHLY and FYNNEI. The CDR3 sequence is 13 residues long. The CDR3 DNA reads TGTGCCAGCAGTGAACGCCCCCCAGATACGCAGTATTTT. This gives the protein CASSERPPDTQYF.

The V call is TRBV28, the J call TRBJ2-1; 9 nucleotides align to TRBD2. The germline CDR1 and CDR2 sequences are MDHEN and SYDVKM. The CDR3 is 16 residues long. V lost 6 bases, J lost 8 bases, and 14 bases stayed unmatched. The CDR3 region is CASRHRRGGPGDEQFF. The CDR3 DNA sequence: TGTGCCAGCAGACATAGGCGGGGGGGGCCAGGCGATGAGCAGTTCTTC.

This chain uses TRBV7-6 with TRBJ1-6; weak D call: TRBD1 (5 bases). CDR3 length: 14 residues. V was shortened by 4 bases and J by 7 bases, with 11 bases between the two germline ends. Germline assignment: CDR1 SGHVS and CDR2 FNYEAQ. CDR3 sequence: CASSSTGLNSPLHF. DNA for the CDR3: TGTGCCAGCAGCTCAACAGGACTCAATTCACCCCTCCACTTT.

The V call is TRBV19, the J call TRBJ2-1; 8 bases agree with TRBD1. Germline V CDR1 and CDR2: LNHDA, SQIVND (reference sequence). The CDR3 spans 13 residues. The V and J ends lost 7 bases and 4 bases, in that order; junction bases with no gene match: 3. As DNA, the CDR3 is TGTGCCAGTAAGGGACAGGCTTACAATGAGCAGTTCTTC. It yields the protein CASKGQAYNEQFF. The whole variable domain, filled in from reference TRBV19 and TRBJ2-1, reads DGGITQSPKYLFRKEGQNVTLSCEQNLNHDAMYWYRQDPGQGLRLIYYSQIVNDFQKGDIAEGYSVSREKKESFPLTVTSAQKNPTAFYLCASKGQAYNEQFFGPGTRLTVL.

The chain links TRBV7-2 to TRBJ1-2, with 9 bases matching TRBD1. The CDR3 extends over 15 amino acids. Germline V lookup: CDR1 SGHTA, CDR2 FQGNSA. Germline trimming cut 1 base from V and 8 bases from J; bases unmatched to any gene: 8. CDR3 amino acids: CASSLVSGQGGGYTF. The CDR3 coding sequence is TGTGCCAGCAGCTTAGTTTCGGGACAGGGAGGCGGCTACACCTTC.

The DNA of the CDR3 is TGTGCCAGTAGTATCGGTGGGGGCCCCACTGAAGCTTTCTTT. This codes for CASSIGGGPTEAFF. J is TRBJ1-1 and V is TRBV19; a weak D match, TRBD1 (6 bases). CDR3 length equals 14 residues. In germline, CDR1 is LNHDA, CDR2 SQIVND (reference sequence). Trimming removed 3 bases from V and 4 bases from J, with 12 bases in between.

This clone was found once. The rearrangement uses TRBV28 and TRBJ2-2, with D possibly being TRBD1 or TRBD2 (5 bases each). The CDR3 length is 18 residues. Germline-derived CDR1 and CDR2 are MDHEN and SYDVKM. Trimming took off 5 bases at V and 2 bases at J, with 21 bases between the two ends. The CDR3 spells CASSVPGTPFPNTGELFF. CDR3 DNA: TGTGCCAGCAGTGTCCCCGGGACCCCATTTCCCAACACCGGGGAGCTGTTTTTT.

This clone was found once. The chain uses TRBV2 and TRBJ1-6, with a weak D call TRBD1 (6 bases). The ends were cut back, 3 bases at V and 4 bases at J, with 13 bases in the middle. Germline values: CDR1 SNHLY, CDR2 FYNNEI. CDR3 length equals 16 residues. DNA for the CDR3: TGTGCCAGCAGTGATCACCAGGGGCAGTATAATTCACCCCTCCACTTT. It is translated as CASSDHQGQYNSPLHF.

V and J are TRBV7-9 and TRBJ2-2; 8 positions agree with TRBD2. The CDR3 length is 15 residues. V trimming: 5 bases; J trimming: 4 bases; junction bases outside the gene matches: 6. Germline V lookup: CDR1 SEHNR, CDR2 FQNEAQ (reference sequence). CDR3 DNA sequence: TGTGCCAGCAGCGTATGGAGCGGGGGCACCGGGGAGCTGTTTTTT. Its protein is CASSVWSGGTGELFF.

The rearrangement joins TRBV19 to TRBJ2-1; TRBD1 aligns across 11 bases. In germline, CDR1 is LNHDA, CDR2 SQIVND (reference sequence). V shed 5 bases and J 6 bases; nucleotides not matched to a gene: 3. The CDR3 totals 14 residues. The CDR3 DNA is TGTGCCAGTAGTCCCGGGACAGGGGGCAATGAGCAGTTCTTC. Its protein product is CASSPGTGGNEQFF.